This entry lists 15 T cell receptor beta chains sequenced from one sample in a study of control samples from healthy donors and cancer patients. Some clones are missing from TCRdb's copy, which holds only in-frame ones; the method was immunoSEQ multiplex PCR. The data show 120,000 or so clones, roughly 87% seen once. Sequencing used blood. The receptors here all came from a man in his forties in good health.

The J gene is TRBJ2-7, the V gene TRBV3-1 (or the pseudogene TRBV3-2); the D gene is possibly TRBD2 (6 bases). This CDR3 has 12 residues. The germline CDR1 and CDR2 sequences are LGHDT and YNNKEL (reference sequence). V shed 4 bases and J shed 6 bases, with 10 bases lying between them. CDR3 in amino acids: CASSRDFSEQYF. Here the CDR3 DNA reads TGTGCCAGCAGCCGGGACTTTTCCGAGCAGTACTTC.

The rearrangement joins TRBV4-3 to TRBJ2-5, with 8 nucleotides matching TRBD2. The germline CDR1 and CDR2 sequences are LGHNA and YSLEER. Trimming at V came to 0 bases and at J to 6 bases, leaving 6 bases not matched to a gene. This CDR3 region has 15 residues. CDR3 protein: CASSQDLGGGQTQYF. Written as DNA, the CDR3 is TGCGCCAGCAGCCAAGATCTCGGGGGGGGACAGACCCAGTACTTC.

The V and J genes are TRBV19 and TRBJ1-5; possible D gene TRBD1, 6 bases. The length of the CDR3 is 16 residues. CDR1 is LNHDA and CDR2 is SQIVND in the germline V gene (reference sequence). Trimming removed 7 bases from V and 2 bases from J, with 18 bases in between. The CDR3 DNA is TGTGCCAGTAACTTTCGGGGGGCGAGTGGCAATCAGCCCCAGCATTTT. It is translated as CASNFRGASGNQPQHF.

The CDR3 nucleotides are TGTGCTAGTGGTTCACCGAAGAGCGGGGTACAAGAGACCCAGTACTTC. This encodes CASGSPKSGVQETQYF. J is TRBJ2-5 and V is TRBV12-5; 7 bases line up with TRBD2. Germline CDR1 and CDR2: LGHNT and FRNRAP. V was clipped by 4 bases and J by 2 bases; unmatched bases: 10. This CDR3 contains 16 residues.

The CDR3 DNA follows: TGCAGCGTTGAGGGGGACCGCTATGGCTACACCTTC. It codes for CSVEGDRYGYTF. The chain has TRBV29-1 and TRBJ1-2, with a weak D call TRBD1 (5 bases). V dropped 3 bases and J dropped 4 bases, with 9 bases sitting between them. Germline values: CDR1 SQVTM, CDR2 ANQGSEA. The CDR3 is made up of 12 amino acids.

V and J are TRBV10-3 and TRBJ1-1, with TRBD1 identical over 7 bases. Germline-derived CDR1 and CDR2 are ENHRY and SYGVKD. V trimming: 6 bases; J trimming: 6 bases; junction bases outside the gene matches: 10. The CDR3 has 14 residues. CDR3 DNA sequence: TGTGCCATCAGGGGGGACAGCCCGGGGGCTGAAGCTTTCTTT. This translates into CAIRGDSPGAEAFF.

This chain uses TRBV11-1 with TRBJ2-5, with a tentative D call TRBD2 (7 bases). CDR1 SGHAT and CDR2 FQDESV come from the germline V gene (reference sequence). This CDR3 comprises 14 residues. Trimming stripped 5 bases from V and 5 bases from J, with 15 bases between. As DNA, the CDR3 is TGTGCCAGCAGCCCCCAACAGGGAGGGGAGACCCAGTACTTC. Its translation is CASSPQQGGETQYF.

The chain uses TRBV30 and TRBJ1-5; D may be TRBD1 (5 bases). The V gene lost 0 bases and the J gene lost 7 bases, with 13 bases spanning the gap. Germline V CDR1 and CDR2: GTSNPN, SVGIG (reference sequence). This CDR3 is built from 14 residues. Here the CDR3 DNA reads TGTGCCTGGAGTGTAGGAGGGAACAGGCAGCCCCAGCATTTT. It yields the protein CAWSVGGNRQPQHF.

V usage is TRBV18 and J usage is TRBJ1-1; D gene ambiguous. Germline CDR1 KGHSH, CDR2 LQKENI. This CDR3 region has 13 residues. The V end lost 1 base, the J end lost 7 bases, and 10 bases lay between the germline ends. The CDR3 DNA reads TGTGCCAGCTCACCACTCTTCGGGGTTGAAGCTTTCTTT. This sequence encodes CASSPLFGVEAFF.

The rearrangement joins TRBV24-1 to TRBJ2-5; D might be TRBD2 (6 bases). The CDR3 is made up of 15 amino acids. Germline values: CDR1 KGHDR, CDR2 SFDVKD. V was trimmed by 5 bases and J by 4 bases, leaving 16 bases between them. CDR3 coding DNA: TGTGCCACCAGTGCCCCCGGGAGCTTTGGAGAGACCCAGTACTTC. Its protein product is CATSAPGSFGETQYF.

The V call is TRBV7-6, the J call TRBJ1-1; D gene unclear. The germline V and J ends were trimmed by 5 bases and 0 bases, with 7 bases remaining between them. Germline lookup yields CDR1 SGHVS and CDR2 FNYEAQ. The CDR3 contains 13 residues. The CDR3 DNA is TGTGCCAGCAGCGCAGGAATGAACACTGAAGCTTTCTTT. This codes for CASSAGMNTEAFF.

J is TRBJ2-1 and V is TRBV7-3; 9 nucleotides line up with TRBD2. This CDR3 contains 16 residues. Germline loops: CDR1 SGHTA, CDR2 FQGTGA. The V gene end was trimmed by 1 base and the J gene end by 4 bases; junction bases not matched to a gene: 5. The CDR3 here is CASSLMRGGPYNEQFF. CDR3 DNA: TGTGCCAGCAGCTTAATGCGGGGGGGCCCTTACAATGAGCAGTTCTTC.

The chain couples TRBV9 to TRBJ2-3; TRBD2 aligns across 7 bases. The V segment lost 2 bases and the J segment 7 bases; nucleotides outside the gene matches: 10. CDR3 length: 15 amino acids. Germline V gives CDR1 SGDLS, CDR2 YYNGEE. This CDR3 reads CASSVVAGFENTQYF. The CDR3 bases are TGTGCCAGCAGCGTCGTAGCGGGTTTTGAAAATACGCAGTATTTT.

The rearrangement uses TRBV11-3 and TRBJ2-3, with 10 nucleotides matching TRBD2. Germline V CDR1 and CDR2: SGHNT, YENEEA. The ends lost 5 bases at V and 0 bases at J; junction bases unmatched: 5. The CDR3 loop spans 16 amino acids. CDR3 in amino acids: CASSPTSGVSTDTQYF. CDR3 sequence (DNA): TGTGCCAGCAGCCCAACTAGCGGGGTAAGCACAGATACGCAGTATTTT.

The J gene is TRBJ1-5, the V gene TRBV6-5, with 7 bases fitting TRBD1. V shed 6 bases, J shed 7 bases, and the junction held 6 bases outside the gene matches. CDR1 is MNHEY, CDR2 SVGAGI, per germline. CDR3 length: 13 amino acids. In nucleotides, the CDR3 is TGTGCCAGCAGACCTGACAGGGACCAGCCCCAGCATTTT. Translated: CASRPDRDQPQHF.